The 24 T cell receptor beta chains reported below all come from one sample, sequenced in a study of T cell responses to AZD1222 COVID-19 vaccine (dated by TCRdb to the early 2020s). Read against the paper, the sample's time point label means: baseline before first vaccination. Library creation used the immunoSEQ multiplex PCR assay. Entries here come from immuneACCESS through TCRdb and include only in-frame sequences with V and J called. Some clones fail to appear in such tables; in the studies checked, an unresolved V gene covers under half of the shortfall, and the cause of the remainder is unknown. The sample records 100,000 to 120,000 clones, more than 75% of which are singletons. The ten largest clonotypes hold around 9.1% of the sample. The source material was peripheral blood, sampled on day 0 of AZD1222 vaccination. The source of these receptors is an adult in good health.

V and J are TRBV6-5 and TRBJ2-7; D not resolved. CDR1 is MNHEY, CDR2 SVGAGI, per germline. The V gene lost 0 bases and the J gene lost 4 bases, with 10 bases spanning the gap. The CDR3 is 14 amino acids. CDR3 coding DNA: TGTGCCAGCAGTTACTCGATCCCCCTTTACGAGCAGTACTTC. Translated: CASSYSIPLYEQYF.

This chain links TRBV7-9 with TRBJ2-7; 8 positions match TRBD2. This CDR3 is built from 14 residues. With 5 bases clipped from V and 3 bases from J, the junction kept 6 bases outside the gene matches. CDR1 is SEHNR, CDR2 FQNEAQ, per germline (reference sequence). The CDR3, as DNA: TGTGCCAGCAGCCTCTCCACTAGCGGCTACGAGCAGTACTTC. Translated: CASSLSTSGYEQYF. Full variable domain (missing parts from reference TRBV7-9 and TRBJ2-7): DTGVSQNPRHKITKRGQNVTFRCDPISEHNRLYWYRQTLGQGPEFLTYFQNEAQLEKSRLLSDRFSAERPKGSFSTLEIQRTEQGDSAMYLCASSLSTSGYEQYFGPGTRLTVT.

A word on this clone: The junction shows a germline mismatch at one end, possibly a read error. The CDR3 DNA reads TGCGCCAGCAGATTGGGACAGGGCTACGAGCAGTACTTC. This gives the protein CASRLGQGYEQYF. The chain uses TRBV5-1 and TRBJ2-7; 9 bases agree with TRBD1. CDR1 SGHRS and CDR2 YFSETQ come from the germline V gene. The CDR3 runs 13 residues.

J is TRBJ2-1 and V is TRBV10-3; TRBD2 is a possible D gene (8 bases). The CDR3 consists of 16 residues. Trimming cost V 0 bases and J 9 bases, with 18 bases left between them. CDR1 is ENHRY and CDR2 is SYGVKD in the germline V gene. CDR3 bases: TGTGCCATCAGTGAGTCGACAGGGACTAGATCAGGTGAGCAGTTCTTC. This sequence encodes CAISESTGTRSGEQFF.

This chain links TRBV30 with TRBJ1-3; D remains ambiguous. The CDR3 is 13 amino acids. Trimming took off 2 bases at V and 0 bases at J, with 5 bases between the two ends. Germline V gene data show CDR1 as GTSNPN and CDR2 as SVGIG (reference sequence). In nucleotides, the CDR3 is TGTGCCTGGAGTTTTAGCTCTGGAAACACCATATATTTT. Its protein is CAWSFSSGNTIYF.

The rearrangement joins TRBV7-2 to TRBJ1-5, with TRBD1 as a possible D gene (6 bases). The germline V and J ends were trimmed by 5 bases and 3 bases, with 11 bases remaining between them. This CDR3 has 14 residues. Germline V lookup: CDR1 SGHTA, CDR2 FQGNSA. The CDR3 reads CASSTDSFNQPQHF. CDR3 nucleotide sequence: TGTGCCAGCAGCACGGACAGCTTCAATCAGCCCCAGCATTTT.

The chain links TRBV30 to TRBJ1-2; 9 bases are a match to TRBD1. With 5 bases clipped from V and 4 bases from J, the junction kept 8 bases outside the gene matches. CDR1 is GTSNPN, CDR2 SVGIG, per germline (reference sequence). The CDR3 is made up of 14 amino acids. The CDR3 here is CAWHDRGESYGYTF. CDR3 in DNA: TGTGCCTGGCATGACAGGGGGGAGAGCTATGGCTACACCTTC.

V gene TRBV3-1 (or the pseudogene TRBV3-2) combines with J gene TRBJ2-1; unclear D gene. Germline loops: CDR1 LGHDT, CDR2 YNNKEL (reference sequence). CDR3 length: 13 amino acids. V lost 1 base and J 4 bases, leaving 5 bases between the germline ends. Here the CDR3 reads CASSQGLYNEQFF. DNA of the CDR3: TGTGCCAGCAGCCAAGGACTTTACAATGAGCAGTTCTTC.

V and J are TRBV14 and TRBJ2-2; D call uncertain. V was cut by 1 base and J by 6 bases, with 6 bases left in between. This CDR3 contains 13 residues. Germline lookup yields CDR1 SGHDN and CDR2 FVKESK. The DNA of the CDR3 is TGTGCCAGCAGCCAAGTCAACTCCGGGGAGCTGTTTTTT. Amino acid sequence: CASSQVNSGELFF.

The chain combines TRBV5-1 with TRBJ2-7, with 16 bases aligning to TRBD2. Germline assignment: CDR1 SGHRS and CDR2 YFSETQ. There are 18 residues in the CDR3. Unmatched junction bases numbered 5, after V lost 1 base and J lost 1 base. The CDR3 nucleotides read TGCGCCAGCAGCTTGAGTGGGACTAGCGGGAGGGATTCCTACGAGCAGTACTTC. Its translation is CASSLSGTSGRDSYEQYF.

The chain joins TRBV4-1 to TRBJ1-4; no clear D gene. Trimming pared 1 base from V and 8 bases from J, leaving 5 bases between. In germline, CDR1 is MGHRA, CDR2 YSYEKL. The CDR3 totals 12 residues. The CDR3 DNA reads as TGCGCCAGCAGCCAAGTCTACGAAAAACTGTTTTTT. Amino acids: CASSQVYEKLFF.

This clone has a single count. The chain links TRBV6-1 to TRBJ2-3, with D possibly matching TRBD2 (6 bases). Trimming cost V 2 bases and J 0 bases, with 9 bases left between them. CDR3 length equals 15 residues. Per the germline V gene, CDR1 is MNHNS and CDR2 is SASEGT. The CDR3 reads CASSEQGTSTDTQYF. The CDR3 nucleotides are TGTGCCAGCAGTGAACAAGGGACTAGCACAGATACGCAGTATTTT.

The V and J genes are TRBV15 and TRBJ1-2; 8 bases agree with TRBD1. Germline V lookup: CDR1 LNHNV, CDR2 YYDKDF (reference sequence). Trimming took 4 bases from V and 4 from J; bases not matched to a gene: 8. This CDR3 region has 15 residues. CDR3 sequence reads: CATSNRTGRIYGYTF. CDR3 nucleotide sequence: TGTGCCACCAGCAACCGGACAGGGCGCATCTATGGCTACACCTTC.

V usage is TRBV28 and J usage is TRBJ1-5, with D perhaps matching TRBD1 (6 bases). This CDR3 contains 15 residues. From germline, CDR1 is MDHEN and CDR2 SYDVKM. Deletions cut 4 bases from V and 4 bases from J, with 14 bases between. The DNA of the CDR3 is TGTGCCAGCAGTTCCGGACAGAGCGTTAATCAGCCCCAGCATTTT. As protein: CASSSGQSVNQPQHF.

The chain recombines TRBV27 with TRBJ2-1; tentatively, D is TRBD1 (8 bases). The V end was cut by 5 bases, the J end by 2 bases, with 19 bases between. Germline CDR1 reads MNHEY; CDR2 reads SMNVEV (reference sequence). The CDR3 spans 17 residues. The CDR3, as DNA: TGTGCCAGCAGTAAGCCTCGGACAGGGAGGGCCTACAATGAGCAGTTCTTC. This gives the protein CASSKPRTGRAYNEQFF.

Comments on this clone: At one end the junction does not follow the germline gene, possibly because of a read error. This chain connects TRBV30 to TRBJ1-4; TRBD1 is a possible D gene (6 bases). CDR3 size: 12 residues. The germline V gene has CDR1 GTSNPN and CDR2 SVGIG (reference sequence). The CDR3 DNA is TGTGCCTGGAGTGAGGGGGGAGCACCAGCCGGTTTT. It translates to CAWSEGGAPAGF.

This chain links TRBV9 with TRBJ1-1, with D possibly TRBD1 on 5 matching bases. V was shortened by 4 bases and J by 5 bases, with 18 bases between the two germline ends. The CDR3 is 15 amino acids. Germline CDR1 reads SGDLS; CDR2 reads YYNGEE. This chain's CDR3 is CASSFLTGEGTEAFF. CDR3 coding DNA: TGTGCCAGCAGCTTCCTGACGGGCGAGGGGACTGAAGCTTTCTTT.

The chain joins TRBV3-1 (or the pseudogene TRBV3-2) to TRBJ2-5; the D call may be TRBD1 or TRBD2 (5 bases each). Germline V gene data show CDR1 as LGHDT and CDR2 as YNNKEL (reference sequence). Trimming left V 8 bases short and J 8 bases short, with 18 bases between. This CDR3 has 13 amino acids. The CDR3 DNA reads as TGTGCCAGCGTTTCCGGGACGATTGATACCCAGTACTTC. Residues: CASVSGTIDTQYF.

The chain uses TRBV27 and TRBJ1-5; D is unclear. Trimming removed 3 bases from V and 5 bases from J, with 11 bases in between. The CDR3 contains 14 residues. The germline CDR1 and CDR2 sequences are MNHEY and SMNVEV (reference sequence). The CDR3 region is CASSFGQTYQPQHF. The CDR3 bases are TGTGCCAGCAGTTTTGGGCAGACCTATCAGCCCCAGCATTTT.

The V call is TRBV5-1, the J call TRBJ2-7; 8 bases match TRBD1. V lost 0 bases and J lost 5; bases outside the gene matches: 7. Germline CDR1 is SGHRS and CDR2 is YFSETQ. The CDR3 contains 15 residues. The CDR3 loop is CASSLVRQGKDEQYF. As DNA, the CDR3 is TGCGCCAGCAGCTTGGTTAGACAGGGGAAGGACGAGCAGTACTTC.

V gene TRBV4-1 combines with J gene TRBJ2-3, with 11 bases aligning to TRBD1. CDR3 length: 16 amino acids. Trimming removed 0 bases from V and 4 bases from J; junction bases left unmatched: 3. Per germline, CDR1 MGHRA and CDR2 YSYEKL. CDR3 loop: CASSQDSDRGPDTQYF. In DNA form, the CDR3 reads TGCGCCAGCAGCCAAGATTCGGACAGGGGGCCAGATACGCAGTATTTT.

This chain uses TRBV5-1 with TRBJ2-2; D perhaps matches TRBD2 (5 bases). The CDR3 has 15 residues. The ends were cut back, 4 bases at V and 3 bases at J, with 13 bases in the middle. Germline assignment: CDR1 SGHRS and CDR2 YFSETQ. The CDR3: CASSLGRSDTGELFF. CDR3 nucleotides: TGCGCCAGCAGCCTGGGGAGATCGGACACCGGGGAGCTGTTTTTT.

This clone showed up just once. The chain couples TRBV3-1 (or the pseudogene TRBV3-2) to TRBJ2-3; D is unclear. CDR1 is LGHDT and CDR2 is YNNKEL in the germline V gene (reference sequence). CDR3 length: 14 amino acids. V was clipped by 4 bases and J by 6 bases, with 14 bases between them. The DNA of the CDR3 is TGTGCCAGCAGCCCCGACGGTGGTCCGGATACGCAGTATTTT. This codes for CASSPDGGPDTQYF.

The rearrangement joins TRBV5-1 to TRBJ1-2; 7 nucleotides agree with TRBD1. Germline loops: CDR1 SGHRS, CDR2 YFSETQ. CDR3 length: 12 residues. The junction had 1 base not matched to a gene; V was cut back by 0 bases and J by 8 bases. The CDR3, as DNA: TGCGCCAGCAGCTTGGACAGGGGCGGCTACACCTTC. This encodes CASSLDRGGYTF.